The source of this T cell receptor beta chain is a study of shared T cell receptors in the human thymus. Sequencing used immunoSEQ multiplex PCR; TCRdb keeps in-frame clones, though not all of them. The sample has 650,000 to 950,000 clones, 80% to 90% seen once. V lost 1 base to trimming and J lost 0 bases, with 7 bases between them. Germline-derived CDR1 and CDR2 are MNHNS and SASEGT. The CDR3 spans 15 residues. This sample also belongs to another study, concerning human thymus T cells. From that second work: V and J genes seemed to be used with bias in thymic and blood repertoires.

The source material was thymocytes. This TCR was recovered from a girl under three years old with a congenital heart defect. The gene calls are TRBV6-1 and TRBJ1-5, with D possibly TRBD1 on 5 matching bases. CDR3 protein: CASSEGRVSNQPQHF. The DNA of the CDR3 is TGTGCCAGCAGTGAAGGCAGGGTTAGCAATCAGCCCCAGCATTTT.